Given below is one T cell receptor (beta chain) in context. Its antigen is as yet unknown. These data belong to a study of cytomegalovirus exposure and HLA in healthy donors. This CDR3 has 14 amino acids. The ends were cut back, 2 bases at V and 3 bases at J, with 8 bases in the middle. Germline V gene data show CDR1 as SEHNR and CDR2 as FQNEAQ (reference sequence). Both 60 Vbeta primers and 13 Jbeta primers went into the PCR. The data were produced by immunoSEQ multiplex PCR, yet TCRdb's version contains in-frame clones alone and is incomplete. Of about 83,000 clones in the sample, 60% to 85% were seen once. Study results and caveats: Of the V segments, some could not be distinguished, including TRBV6-2 and TRBV6-3, and were excluded. One cluster of highly shared sequence variants probably arose as a sequencing artifact.

The sample was PBMCs. This rearrangement joins TRBV7-9 to TRBJ1-5; no reliable D call. The sequence derives from a man aged 18 to 35 in good health and CMV-seropositive. This CDR3 is CASSLLGNNQPQHF. The CDR3 nucleotides are TGTGCCAGCAGCTTACTCGGGAACAATCAGCCCCAGCATTTT.